These T cell receptor beta chains were read from a single sample in a study of blood T cell repertoires in COVID-19. The method was immunoSEQ multiplex PCR; TCRdb's version includes in-frame clones alone and lacks a portion of them. The data contain tens of thousands of clones, about 75% of them seen just once; the ten biggest clones take up around 20%. Sequenced sample: peripheral blood. The receptors derive from a man aged 50 to 60 with active or convalescent COVID-19. The CDR3 runs from the conserved cysteine through the conserved F or W. The order of the fields is V gene, D gene, clone size, J gene, CDR3 DNA, CDR3 protein. D genes are given only for firm matches. Clone size is stated in some rows and not others, as once, few, many or a class when expanded.

V: TRBV4-2
D: NA
size: NA
J: TRBJ1-6
DNA: TGTGCCAGCAGCCAAGTCGGGGTAAATAATTCACCCCTCCACTTT
CDR3: CASSQVGVNNSPLHF

V: TRBV6-5
D: TRBD1
size: NA
J: TRBJ2-3
DNA: TGTGCCAGCAGCCCGGGACAGGCCACAGATACGCAGTATTTT
CDR3: CASSPGQATDTQYF

V: TRBV2
D: NA
size: NA
J: TRBJ1-2
DNA: TGTGCCAGCAGTGAGGAGTCATATGGCTACACCTTC
CDR3: CASSEESYGYTF

V: TRBV18
D: NA
size: NA
J: TRBJ2-5
DNA: TGTGCCAGCTCACCACCTAGCGGCCAAGAGACCCAGTACTTC
CDR3: CASSPPSGQETQYF

V: TRBV3-1/TRBV3-2
D: TRBD2
size: NA
J: TRBJ2-5
DNA: TGTGCCAGCAGTCCCACGGAAGCGGGGGAAGAGACCCAGTACTTC
CDR3: CASSPTEAGEETQYF

V: TRBV18
D: TRBD2
size: once
J: TRBJ2-1
DNA: TGTGCCAGCGGAGTAGCGGGAGAGAAGGATGAGCAGTTCTTC
CDR3: CASGVAGEKDEQFF

V: TRBV4-2
D: NA
size: NA
J: TRBJ1-5
DNA: TGTGCCAGCAGCCGAGAAAACAGGGTCGATCAGCCCCAGCATTTT
CDR3: CASSRENRVDQPQHF

V: TRBV13
D: TRBD1
size: NA
J: TRBJ1-1
DNA: TGTGCCAGCAGCGCCGGGACAGGGGGCATGAACACTGAAGCTTTCTTT
CDR3: CASSAGTGGMNTEAFF

V: TRBV18
D: NA
size: NA
J: TRBJ1-1
DNA: TGTGCCAGCTCAGAAACAAACACTGAAGCTTTCTTT
CDR3: CASSETNTEAFF

V: TRBV4-2
D: TRBD2
size: NA
J: TRBJ2-3
DNA: TGTGCCAGCAGCCTTACCAGACTAGCGGGGACCGGGGATACGCAGTATTTT
CDR3: CASSLTRLAGTGDTQYF

V: TRBV19
D: TRBD1
size: once
J: TRBJ2-3
DNA: TGTGCCAGTAGTATCGGCAGGGGGGATACGCAGTATTTT
CDR3: CASSIGRGDTQYF

V: TRBV14
D: TRBD2
size: NA
J: TRBJ2-5
DNA: TGTGCCAGCAGCCCGGGGAGGGGCAAGACCCAGTACTTC
CDR3: CASSPGRGKTQYF

V: TRBV6-1
D: TRBD1
size: NA
J: TRBJ1-2
DNA: TGTGCCAGCAGTGAAACAGGGGTGGATGGCTACACCTTC
CDR3: CASSETGVDGYTF

V: TRBV11-2
D: NA
size: NA
J: TRBJ1-1
DNA: TGTGCCAGCAGCTTAGGACGGAGTGAAGCTTTCTTT
CDR3: CASSLGRSEAFF

V: TRBV10-3
D: TRBD2
size: NA
J: TRBJ2-1
DNA: TGTGCCATCAGTGAGTCAGCTAGCGGGAGTAGCCATGAGCAGTTCTTC
CDR3: CAISESASGSSHEQFF

V: TRBV4-2
D: TRBD2
size: many
J: TRBJ2-5
DNA: TGTGCCAGCAGCCAACCGACTAGCGGGAAAGAGACCCAGTACTTC
CDR3: CASSQPTSGKETQYF

V: TRBV10-2
D: NA
size: once
J: TRBJ2-3
DNA: TGCGCCAGCAGTGCCGAGAGTACGCAGTATTTT
CDR3: CASSAESTQYF

V: TRBV6-6
D: TRBD1
size: NA
J: TRBJ1-1
DNA: TGTGCCAGCAGTTATCGACAGGGGCTAAAAGCTTTCTTT
CDR3: CASSYRQGLKAFF

V: TRBV10-3
D: TRBD1
size: NA
J: TRBJ1-1
DNA: TGTGCCATCAGTGGGGGTCAGGGGGGCACTGAAGCTTTCTTT
CDR3: CAISGGQGGTEAFF

V: TRBV7-6
D: NA
size: once
J: TRBJ2-1
DNA: TGTGCCAGCAGCTTTCAGGACAGTCGCTACAATGAGCAGTTCTTC
CDR3: CASSFQDSRYNEQFF

V: TRBV19
D: NA
size: once
J: TRBJ2-4
DNA: TGTGCCAGTAGTCGAAGCGGAGGCGCTCAGTACTTC
CDR3: CASSRSGGAQYF

V: TRBV2
D: NA
size: NA
J: TRBJ2-3
DNA: TGTGCCAGCAATAGAGCCACAGATACGCAGTATTTT
CDR3: CASNRATDTQYF

V: TRBV27
D: NA
size: NA
J: TRBJ1-2
DNA: TGTGCCAGCAGTTTTACAGGGAAATGGGTCTATGGCTACACCTTC
CDR3: CASSFTGKWVYGYTF

V: TRBV12-3/TRBV12-4
D: NA
size: few
J: TRBJ2-2
DNA: TGTGCCAGCGAAGAGGCGAACACCGGGGAGCTGTTTTTT
CDR3: CASEEANTGELFF

V: TRBV12-5
D: NA
size: NA
J: TRBJ1-2
DNA: TGTGCTAGTGGTTTGGGGAGCCACAAATTCTATGGCTACACCTTC
CDR3: CASGLGSHKFYGYTF